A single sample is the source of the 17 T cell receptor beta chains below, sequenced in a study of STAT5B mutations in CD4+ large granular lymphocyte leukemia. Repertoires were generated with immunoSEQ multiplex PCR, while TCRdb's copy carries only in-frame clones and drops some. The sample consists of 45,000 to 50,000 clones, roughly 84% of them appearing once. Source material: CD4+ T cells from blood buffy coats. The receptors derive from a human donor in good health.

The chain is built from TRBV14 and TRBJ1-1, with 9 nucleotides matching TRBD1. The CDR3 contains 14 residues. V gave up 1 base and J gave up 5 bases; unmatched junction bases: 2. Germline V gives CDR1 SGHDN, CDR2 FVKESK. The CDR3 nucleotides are TGTGCCAGCAGCCAAGGGACAGGGGTGACTGAAGCTTTCTTT. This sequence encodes CASSQGTGVTEAFF.

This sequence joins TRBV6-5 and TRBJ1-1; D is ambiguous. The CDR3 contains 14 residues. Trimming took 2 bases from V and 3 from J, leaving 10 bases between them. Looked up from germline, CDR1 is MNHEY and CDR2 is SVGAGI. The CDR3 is CASSYARGDTEAFF. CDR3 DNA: TGTGCCAGCAGTTACGCCCGGGGTGACACTGAAGCTTTCTTT.

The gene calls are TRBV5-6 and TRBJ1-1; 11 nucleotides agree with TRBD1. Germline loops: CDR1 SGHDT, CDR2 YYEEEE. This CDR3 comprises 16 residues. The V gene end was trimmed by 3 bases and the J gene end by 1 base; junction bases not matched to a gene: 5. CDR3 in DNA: TGTGCCAGCAGCTCTGGGACAGGGGGAAGGAACACTGAAGCTTTCTTT. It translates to CASSSGTGGRNTEAFF. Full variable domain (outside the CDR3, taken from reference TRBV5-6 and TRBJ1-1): DAGVTQSPTHLIKTRGQQVTLRCSPKSGHDTVSWYQQALGQGPQFIFQYYEEEERQRGNFPDRFSGHQFPNYSSELNVNALLLGDSALYLCASSSGTGGRNTEAFFGQGTRLTVV.

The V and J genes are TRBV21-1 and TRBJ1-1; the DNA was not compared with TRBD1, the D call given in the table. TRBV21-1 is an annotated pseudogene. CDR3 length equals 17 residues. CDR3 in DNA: TGTGCCAGCAGCAATCCGGGTCGGGACACCGTGAGGACTGAAGCTTTCTTT. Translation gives CASSNPGRDTVRTEAFF.

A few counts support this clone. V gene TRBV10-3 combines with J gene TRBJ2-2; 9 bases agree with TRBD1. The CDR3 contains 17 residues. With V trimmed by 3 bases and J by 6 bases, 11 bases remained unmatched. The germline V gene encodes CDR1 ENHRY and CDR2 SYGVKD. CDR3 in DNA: TGTGCCATCAGTGACCCAACCGGGACAGGGACCGCCGGGGAGCTGTTTTTT. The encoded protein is CAISDPTGTGTAGELFF.

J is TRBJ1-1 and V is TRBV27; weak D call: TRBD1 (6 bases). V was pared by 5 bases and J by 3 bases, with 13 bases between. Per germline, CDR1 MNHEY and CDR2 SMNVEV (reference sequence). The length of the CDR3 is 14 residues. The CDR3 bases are TGTGCCAGCAGTGCCCGGACAGCTGACACTGAAGCTTTCTTT. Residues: CASSARTADTEAFF.

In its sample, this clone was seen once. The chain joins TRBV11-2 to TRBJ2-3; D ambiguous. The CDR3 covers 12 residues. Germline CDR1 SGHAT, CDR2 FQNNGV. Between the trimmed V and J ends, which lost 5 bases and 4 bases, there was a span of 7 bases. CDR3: CASSPGADTQYF. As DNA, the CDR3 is TGTGCCAGCAGCCCGGGTGCAGATACGCAGTATTTT. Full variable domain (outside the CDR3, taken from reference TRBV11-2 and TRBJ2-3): EAGVAQSPRYKIIEKRQSVAFWCNPISGHATLYWYQQILGQGPKLLIQFQNNGVVDDSQLPKDRFSAERLKGVDSTLKIQPAKLEDSAVYLCASSPGADTQYFGPGTRLTVL.

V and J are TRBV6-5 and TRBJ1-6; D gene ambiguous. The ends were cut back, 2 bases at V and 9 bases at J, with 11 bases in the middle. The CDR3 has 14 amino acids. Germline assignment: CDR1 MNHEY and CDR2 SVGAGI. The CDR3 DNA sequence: TGTGCCAGCAGTTACCTCGCGAGTGGTTCACCCCTCCACTTT. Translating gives CASSYLASGSPLHF.

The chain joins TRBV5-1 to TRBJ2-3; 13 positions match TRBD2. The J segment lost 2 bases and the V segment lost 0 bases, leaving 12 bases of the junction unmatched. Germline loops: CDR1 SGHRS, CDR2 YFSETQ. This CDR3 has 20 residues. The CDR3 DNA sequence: TGCGCCAGCAGCTTGGGACTAGCGGGAGGCGGTTCCACTTACACAGATACGCAGTATTTT. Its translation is CASSLGLAGGGSTYTDTQYF. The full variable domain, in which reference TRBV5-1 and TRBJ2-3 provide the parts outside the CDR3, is KAGVTQTPRYLIKTRGQQVTLSCSPISGHRSVSWYQQTPGQGLQFLFEYFSETQRNKGNFPGRFSGRQFSNSRSEMNVSTLELGDSALYLCASSLGLAGGGSTYTDTQYFGPGTRLTVL.

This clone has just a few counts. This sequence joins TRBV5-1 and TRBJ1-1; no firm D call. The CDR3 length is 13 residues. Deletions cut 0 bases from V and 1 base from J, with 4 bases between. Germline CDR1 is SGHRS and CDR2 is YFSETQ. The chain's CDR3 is CASSLGGNTEAFF. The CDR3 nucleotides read TGCGCCAGCAGCTTGGGCGGGAACACTGAAGCTTTCTTT.

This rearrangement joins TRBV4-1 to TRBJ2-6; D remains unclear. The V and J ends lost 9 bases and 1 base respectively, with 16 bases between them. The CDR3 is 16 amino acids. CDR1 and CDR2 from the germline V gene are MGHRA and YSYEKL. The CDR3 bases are TGCGCCAGTCGATCACCGGGTGGTTCTGGGGCCAACGTCCTGACTTTC. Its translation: CASRSPGGSGANVLTF.

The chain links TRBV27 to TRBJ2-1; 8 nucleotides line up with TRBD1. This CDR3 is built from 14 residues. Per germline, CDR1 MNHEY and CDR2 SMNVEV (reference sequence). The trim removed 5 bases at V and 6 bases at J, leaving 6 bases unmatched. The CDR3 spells CASSPRDRSNEQFF. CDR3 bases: TGTGCCAGCAGTCCCCGGGACAGGTCCAATGAGCAGTTCTTC.

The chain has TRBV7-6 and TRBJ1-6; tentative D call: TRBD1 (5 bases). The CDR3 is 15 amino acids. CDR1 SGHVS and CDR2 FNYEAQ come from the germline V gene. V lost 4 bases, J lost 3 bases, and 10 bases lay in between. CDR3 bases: TGTGCCAGCAGCTACGGGGGTAGCTATAATTCACCCCTCCACTTT. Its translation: CASSYGGSYNSPLHF. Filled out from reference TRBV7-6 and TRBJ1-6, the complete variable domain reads GAGVSQSPRYKVTKRGQDVALRCDPISGHVSLYWYRQALGQGPEFLTYFNYEAQQDKSGLPNDRFSAERPEGSISTLTIQRTEQRDSAMYRCASSYGGSYNSPLHFGNGTRLTVT.

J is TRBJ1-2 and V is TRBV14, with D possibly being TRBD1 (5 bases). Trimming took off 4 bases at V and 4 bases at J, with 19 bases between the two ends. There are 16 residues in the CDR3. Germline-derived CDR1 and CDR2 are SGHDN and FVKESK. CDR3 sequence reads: CASSLLSERGRYGYTF. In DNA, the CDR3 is TGTGCCAGCAGCCTATTATCAGAGCGGGGACGCTATGGCTACACCTTC.

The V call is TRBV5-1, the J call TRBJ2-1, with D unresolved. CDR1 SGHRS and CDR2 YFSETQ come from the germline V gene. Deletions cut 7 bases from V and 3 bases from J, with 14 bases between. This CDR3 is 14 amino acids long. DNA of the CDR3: TGCGCCAGCGGGTCTGTAGTCGGCTACAATGAGCAGTTCTTC. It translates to CASGSVVGYNEQFF.

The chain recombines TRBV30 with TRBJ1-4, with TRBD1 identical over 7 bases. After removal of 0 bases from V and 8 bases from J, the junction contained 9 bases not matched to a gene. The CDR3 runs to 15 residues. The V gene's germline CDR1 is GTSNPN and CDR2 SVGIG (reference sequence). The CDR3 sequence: CAWSVGGGAGEKLFF. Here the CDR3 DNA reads TGTGCCTGGAGTGTCGGAGGGGGCGCAGGAGAAAAACTGTTTTTT.

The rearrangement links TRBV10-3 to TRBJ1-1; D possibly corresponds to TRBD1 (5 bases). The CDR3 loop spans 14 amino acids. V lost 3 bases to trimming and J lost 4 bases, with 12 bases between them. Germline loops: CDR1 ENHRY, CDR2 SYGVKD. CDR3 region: CAISERGESTEAFF. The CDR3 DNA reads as TGTGCCATCAGTGAAAGGGGAGAGAGCACTGAAGCTTTCTTT.